This T cell receptor beta chain came from a study of T cells after yellow fever vaccination (dated by TCRdb to about 2019). Background on the whole study: The SMART-Seq v4 Ultra Low Input RNA kit was used to prepare libraries from fractions with low cell numbers. Two healthy male donors, one aged 18 to 30 and one aged 30 to 40 years, made up the cohort. Blood samples were taken at several timepoints before and after primary and secondary immunization, and bulk PBMC replicates and cell subsets were isolated. To track T-cell clones before and after primary and booster YFV17D yellow fever vaccination, bulk TCR alpha and beta repertoires were sequenced longitudinally. The paper as a whole reports these results and caveats: A small fraction of clonotypes appeared in both the CD4 and CD8 compartments, likely as a result of convergent recombination. Compared with the primary T-cell response, the secondary T-cell response was faster but weaker, reaching its peak on day 5 rather than on day 15. After the booster, most of the clones that had expanded following primary vaccination were detected again (roughly 96% of CD4 and around 88% of CD8), which suggests that memory was broadly maintained. The study included only a couple of donors, which limits how far the findings can be generalized. FACS-sorted repertoires could contain abundant contaminating clonotypes from the bulk population, so computational filtering was required.

This clonotype was detected many times. Its binding antigen is unknown. The sample holds no much larger clone one base away, and base qualities are not on file. In light of the paper, this sample's treatment or condition label describes: live attenuated yellow fever vaccine strain. PBMCs were isolated from peripheral blood using a standard Ficoll-Paque protocol. CD4 and CD8 T-cell fractions were isolated with Dynabeads CD4 and CD8 positive selection kits. RNA was extracted with TriZol from bulk PBMCs, CD4 and CD8 fractions, and dextramer-positive and dextramer-negative fractions. Instrument used: Illumina NovaSeq 6000. TCR cDNA was made using 5'RACE template switching, a step that added a universal primer site and unique molecular identifiers. Priming of cDNA synthesis was performed from both the TCR alpha and TCR beta constant segments. Library amplification used two PCR steps, and the second PCR step added sample barcodes and sequencing adapters. Sequencing of the libraries was done on either Illumina HiSeq 2500 (2x100 bp) or NovaSeq (2x150 bp). In the original analysis: Reads were demultiplexed and collapsed into UMI consensus sequences with MIGEC, and V(D)J alignment was performed with MiXCR. Using edgeR on replicate PBMC samples, clonotypes were called vaccine-responding if FDR was below 0.01 and the log2 fold change was above 5 up to day 15. Bulk clonotypes were assigned CD4 or CD8 identity according to which sequenced CD4 or CD8 repertoire held them at higher abundance. TCRdb applied fastp at Q25 and MiXCR to the public reads, then kept only in-frame beta chains. Each record represents a unique CDR3 protein, reported with the most common genes and DNA among its rows. The V and J calls and clone size come from TCRdb's table, not from the authors' own analysis. The sample table records under 250,000 distinct CDR3 sequences; under 3.5% of these occur just once. The top ten clonotypes cover 3.2% of the sample.

The germline V gene supplies CDR1 SGHVS and CDR2 FQNEAQ. The CDR3 covers 15 residues, taking in both the cysteine and the phenylalanine. Only the CDR3 portion is preserved as DNA: 45 bases, with reading frame beginning at the first base. After removal of 5 bases from V and 3 bases from J, the junction retains 5 bases not matched to a gene. The sequence came from a young man who received the YFV17D yellow fever vaccine. The chain was built from TRBV7-8 and TRBJ2-2; 8 middle bases align to TRBD1. The specimen comprised CD4+ T cells sorted from PBMCs, sampled 10 days after the yellow fever booster vaccination. CDR3 reads: CASSTRQGYTGELFF. The DNA sequence is TGTGCCAGCAGCACTCGACAGGGGTACACCGGGGAGCTGTTTTTT.